A single sample is the source of the 10 T cell receptor beta chains below, sequenced in a study of blood T cell repertoires in COVID-19. Assay: immunoSEQ multiplex PCR; the TCRdb copy retains only in-frame clones and omits some. The table lists approximately 250,000 clones, 86% of them singletons, with around 13% in the top ten. The material sequenced was peripheral blood. Receptor source: a woman between 70 and 85 years old with COVID-19, enrolled during active disease.

V gene TRBV29-1 combines with J gene TRBJ1-1; D not resolved. This CDR3 has 11 residues. Per germline, CDR1 SQVTM and CDR2 ANQGSEA. V shed 4 bases and J shed 8 bases, with 11 bases lying between them. The CDR3 spells CSVATPNEAFF. In DNA form, the CDR3 reads TGCAGCGTTGCGACACCCAACGAAGCTTTCTTT. Complete variable domain (other parts from reference TRBV29-1 and TRBJ1-1): SAVISQKPSRDICQRGTSLTIQCQVDSQVTMMFWYRQQPGQSLTLIATANQGSEATYESGFVIDKFPISRPNLTFSTLTVSNMSPEDSSIYLCSVATPNEAFFGQGTRLTVV.

This rearrangement joins TRBV28 to TRBJ1-5; 9 bases agree with TRBD1. The CDR3 is 15 residues long. Unmatched junction bases numbered 5, after V lost 6 bases and J lost 2 bases. Germline V lookup: CDR1 MDHEN, CDR2 SYDVKM. The CDR3 region is CASRTGGNGNQPQHF. The CDR3 coding sequence is TGTGCCAGCAGAACAGGGGGCAATGGCAATCAGCCCCAGCATTTT.

In this sample, this clone turned up once. The chain has TRBV7-2 and TRBJ2-7, with 8 nucleotides matching TRBD2. The V gene's germline CDR1 is SGHTA and CDR2 FQGNSA. After removal of 5 bases from V and 5 bases from J, the junction contained 11 bases not matched to a gene. The CDR3 runs to 15 residues. CDR3 sequence (DNA): TGTGCCAGCAGCCCATCGGGACTAGTCGTCCACGAGCAGTACTTC. The encoded protein is CASSPSGLVVHEQYF.

This sequence joins TRBV3-1 (or the pseudogene TRBV3-2) and TRBJ2-1; 15 bases align to TRBD2. V was clipped by 2 bases and J by 10 bases; unmatched bases: 18. The CDR3 consists of 20 residues. Germline CDR1 is LGHDT and CDR2 is YNNKEL (reference sequence). The CDR3 nucleotides are TGTGCCAGCAGCCAACTACTTCCGACGGGACTAGCGGGGGGACTAGGAGAGCAGTTCTTC. Protein sequence: CASSQLLPTGLAGGLGEQFF.

This clone was picked up a small number of times. The chain carries TRBV7-8 and TRBJ1-1; D unclear. Deletions cut 6 bases from V and 1 base from J, with 15 bases between. Germline V CDR1 and CDR2: SGHVS, FQNEAQ. This CDR3 has 15 amino acids. This CDR3 reads CASSRRGLSNTEAFF. The CDR3, as DNA: TGTGCCAGCAGTCGACGAGGCCTATCGAACACTGAAGCTTTCTTT.

This chain joins TRBV7-9 and TRBJ2-1; 10 bases align to TRBD1. In germline, CDR1 is SEHNR, CDR2 FQNEAQ (reference sequence). This CDR3 is built from 17 residues. The junction had 14 bases not matched to a gene; V was cut back by 5 bases and J by 7 bases. Written as DNA, the CDR3 is TGTGCCAGCAGCGCAAAACCTCCGGGACAGGGGTCAAATGAGCAGTTCTTC. Amino acids: CASSAKPPGQGSNEQFF.

This clone was found once. The rearrangement joins TRBV20-1 to TRBJ2-5; 8 bases agree with TRBD2. Germline values: CDR1 DFQATT, CDR2 SNEGSKA (reference sequence). V was pared by 3 bases and J by 1 base, with 4 bases of the junction left unmatched. The CDR3 runs to 14 residues. This chain's CDR3 is CSASPAGAQETQYF. The CDR3 nucleotides are TGCAGTGCTAGTCCAGCGGGGGCCCAAGAGACCCAGTACTTC.

This rearrangement joins TRBV9 to TRBJ2-7, with 8 bases matching TRBD2. Germline CDR1 is SGDLS and CDR2 is YYNGEE. V was pared by 0 bases and J by 6 bases, with 5 bases of the junction left unmatched. CDR3 size: 14 residues. This chain's CDR3 is CASSVVGLGGEQYF. Here the CDR3 DNA reads TGTGCCAGCAGCGTAGTGGGACTAGGAGGCGAGCAGTACTTC.

The rearrangement uses TRBV6-5 and TRBJ1-6; 7 positions match TRBD1. CDR3 length: 13 residues. The germline CDR1 and CDR2 sequences are MNHEY and SVGAGI. The trim removed 7 bases at V and 7 bases at J, leaving 4 bases unmatched. CDR3 protein: CASNVTGNSPLHF. The CDR3 DNA is TGTGCCAGCAACGTGACAGGGAATTCACCCCTCCACTTT.

The genes are TRBV5-1 and TRBJ1-6, with a tentative D call TRBD1 (6 bases). V lost 0 bases and J lost 7, with 11 bases in between. CDR3 length equals 15 residues. Germline lookup yields CDR1 SGHRS and CDR2 YFSETQ. CDR3 protein: CASSLVGGQNSPLHF. The CDR3 DNA is TGCGCCAGCAGCTTGGTCGGGGGGCAGAATTCACCCCTCCACTTT.